One and the same sample provided the 26 T cell receptor beta chains below, sequenced in a study of blood T cell repertoires in COVID-19. Assay used: immunoSEQ multiplex PCR; TCRdb lists only in-frame clones, some missing. Among 25,000 or so clones listed, 88% were seen once. The sequenced sample was peripheral blood. The receptors were sampled from a woman in her forties or fifties with active COVID-19.

The rearrangement uses TRBV11-3 and TRBJ2-1, with 8 positions matching TRBD1. V was pared by 2 bases and J by 7 bases, with 13 bases of the junction left unmatched. CDR3 length: 17 residues. Germline CDR1 and CDR2: SGHNT and YENEEA. CDR3 coding DNA: TGTGCCAGCAGCTTAATTTCTCGCGGACAGGGCCTAAATGAGCAGTTCTTC. Amino acid sequence: CASSLISRGQGLNEQFF.

The chain couples TRBV5-1 to TRBJ2-5; no reliable D call. CDR1 is SGHRS, CDR2 YFSETQ, per germline. V was shortened by 1 base and J by 5 bases, with 3 bases between the two germline ends. The length of the CDR3 is 11 residues. DNA of the CDR3: TGCGCCAGCAGCTTGAGCGAGACCCAGTACTTC. This encodes CASSLSETQYF.

V is TRBV5-4 and J is TRBJ2-4; no clear D gene. The CDR3 has 14 amino acids. Germline V lookup: CDR1 SGHNT, CDR2 YYREEE (reference sequence). The ends were cut back, 0 bases at V and 1 base at J, with 5 bases in the middle. CDR3 sequence: CASSLGAAKNIQYF. CDR3 sequence (DNA): TGTGCCAGCAGCTTGGGGGCGGCCAAAAACATTCAGTACTTC.

The V gene is TRBV4-1, the J gene TRBJ1-5, with D tentatively TRBD1 (5 bases). In germline, CDR1 is MGHRA, CDR2 YSYEKL. Between the trimmed V and J ends, which lost 1 base and 6 bases, there was a span of 13 bases. The CDR3 sequence is 15 residues long. This CDR3 is CASSQGQGVTQPQHF. The CDR3 DNA is TGCGCCAGCAGCCAAGGGCAGGGTGTAACTCAGCCCCAGCATTTT.

The rearrangement uses TRBV5-1 and TRBJ1-1; TRBD1 might be the D (6 bases). The CDR3 contains 14 residues. CDR1 SGHRS and CDR2 YFSETQ come from the germline V gene. V was trimmed by 1 base and J by 1 base, leaving 8 bases between them. DNA for the CDR3: TGCGCCAGCAGCTTGCAGGGGACGAACACTGAAGCTTTCTTT. Its protein is CASSLQGTNTEAFF.

The rearrangement joins TRBV12-3 or TRBV12-4 to TRBJ2-1, with D tentatively TRBD2 (5 bases). This CDR3 has 8 residues. The ends were cut back, 7 bases at V and 15 bases at J, with 7 bases in the middle. CDR3 in amino acids: CASNGLFF. CDR3 coding DNA: TGTGCCAGCAACGGACTGTTCTTC.

The CDR3: CASSEQGVQPQHF. CDR3 nucleotide sequence: TGTGCCAGCAGTGAACAGGGGGTCCAGCCCCAGCATTTT. The chain links TRBV25-1 to TRBJ1-5; 7 positions match TRBD1. The length of the CDR3 is 13 residues. Trimming at V came to 2 bases and at J to 7 bases, leaving 2 bases not matched to a gene. The germline V gene encodes CDR1 MGHDK and CDR2 SYGVNS.

The chain combines TRBV29-1 with TRBJ2-1; 9 positions match TRBD2. The CDR3 runs 14 residues. V gave up 6 bases and J gave up 4 bases; unmatched junction bases: 7. From germline, CDR1 is SQVTM and CDR2 ANQGSEA. CDR3 in DNA: TGCAGCGTCCTTCTAGCGGGACCATACAATGAGCAGTTCTTC. Translating it yields CSVLLAGPYNEQFF.

The chain combines TRBV28 with TRBJ2-7; TRBD2 agrees at 10 bases. This CDR3 is built from 15 residues. The trim removed 4 bases at V and 2 bases at J, leaving 5 bases unmatched. Germline values: CDR1 MDHEN, CDR2 SYDVKM. As DNA, the CDR3 is TGTGCCAGCAGTTATTCTAGCGGGAGCACCTACGAGCAGTACTTC. Translating gives CASSYSSGSTYEQYF.

V and J are TRBV5-8 and TRBJ2-7; 11 nucleotides agree with TRBD1. CDR1 and CDR2 from the germline V gene are SGHTS and YDEGEE. There are 14 residues in the CDR3. V was pared by 4 bases and J by 7 bases, with 7 bases of the junction left unmatched. This CDR3 reads CASSPDRGRREQYF. CDR3 bases: TGTGCCAGCAGCCCGGACAGGGGGCGGAGGGAGCAGTACTTC.

This clone was seen only once. V gene TRBV5-1 combines with J gene TRBJ1-1; D call uncertain. V lost 3 bases and J lost 5, with 8 bases in between. Germline V gene data show CDR1 as SGHRS and CDR2 as YFSETQ. CDR3 size: 12 residues. CDR3: CASSSGNTEAFF. CDR3 coding DNA: TGCGCCAGCAGCTCGGGGAATACTGAAGCTTTCTTT.

The V call is TRBV6-4, the J call TRBJ2-1; possible D gene TRBD2, 6 bases. The CDR3 has 16 amino acids. The germline CDR1 and CDR2 sequences are MRHNA and SNTAGT. V was trimmed by 0 bases and J by 7 bases, leaving 16 bases between them. CDR3 sequence reads: CASSDSAREMKNEQFF. The CDR3 DNA follows: TGTGCCAGCAGTGACTCAGCGCGGGAAATGAAGAATGAGCAGTTCTTC.

This chain joins TRBV9 and TRBJ2-3; 11 bases align to TRBD2. The germline V gene encodes CDR1 SGDLS and CDR2 YYNGEE. The CDR3 spans 15 residues. Trimming took 3 bases from V and 2 from J; bases not matched to a gene: 2. The chain's CDR3 is CASSATSGNTDTQYF. The DNA of the CDR3 is TGTGCCAGCAGCGCGACTAGCGGGAACACAGATACGCAGTATTTT.

The rearrangement joins TRBV6-5 to TRBJ2-7, with D tentatively TRBD1 (6 bases). Germline lookup yields CDR1 MNHEY and CDR2 SVGAGI. The CDR3 contains 14 residues. The ends were cut back, 7 bases at V and 4 bases at J, with 17 bases in the middle. The CDR3 sequence is CASMTTGPTYEQYF. CDR3 nucleotides: TGTGCCAGCATGACGACAGGCCCAACATACGAGCAGTACTTC.

V and J are TRBV11-2 and TRBJ2-7; 10 nucleotides line up with TRBD1. Germline V gene data show CDR1 as SGHAT and CDR2 as FQNNGV. V was pared by 5 bases and J by 6 bases, with 10 bases of the junction left unmatched. The CDR3 totals 15 residues. CDR3 DNA: TGTGCCAGCAGCCCATGGACAGGGGGTGCTTCCGAGCAGTACTTC. Its translation is CASSPWTGGASEQYF.

The chain carries TRBV5-6 and TRBJ2-7, with TRBD1 matching 7 bases. This CDR3 region has 13 residues. CDR1 SGHDT and CDR2 YYEEEE come from the germline V gene. J lost 6 bases, V lost 4 bases, and 7 bases had no gene match. The CDR3: CASSIGTATEQYF. The CDR3 region has the DNA TGTGCCAGCAGCATTGGGACAGCCACCGAGCAGTACTTC.

The V gene is TRBV5-4, the J gene TRBJ1-1, with D possibly TRBD1 on 6 matching bases. Looked up from germline, CDR1 is SGHNT and CDR2 is YYREEE (reference sequence). The length of the CDR3 is 16 residues. V gave up 0 bases and J gave up 4 bases, with 16 bases separating them. CDR3 region: CASSLGGLPGSTEAFF. The CDR3 DNA reads as TGTGCCAGCAGCTTGGGGGGGCTCCCCGGAAGCACTGAAGCTTTCTTT.

The chain has TRBV18 and TRBJ1-1; a possible D gene is TRBD1 (5 bases). Between the trimmed V and J ends, which lost 4 bases and 4 bases, there was a span of 16 bases. Germline CDR1 KGHSH, CDR2 LQKENI. CDR3 length equals 15 residues. CDR3 bases: TGTGCCAGCTCACGACCTACAGGAGGGTCCACTGAAGCTTTCTTT. It yields the protein CASSRPTGGSTEAFF.

This clone has only one observation. In DNA, the CDR3 is TGTGCCAGCAGCCAAGATCTTGCCAGGGGGCGTGAGACCCAGTACTTC. Translated, it gives CASSQDLARGRETQYF. This chain connects TRBV14 to TRBJ2-5; 8 bases fit TRBD1. CDR3 length: 16 amino acids. The germline V gene encodes CDR1 SGHDN and CDR2 FVKESK. Germline trimming cut 0 bases from V and 5 bases from J; bases unmatched to any gene: 8. Combining the CDR3 with reference TRBV14 and TRBJ2-5 gives the whole variable domain EAGVTQFPSHSVIEKGQTVTLRCDPISGHDNLYWYRRVMGKEIKFLLHFVKESKQDESGMPNNRFLAERTGGTYSTLKVQPAELEDSGVYFCASSQDLARGRETQYFGPGTRLLVL.

J is TRBJ2-3 and V is TRBV13, with 8 bases fitting TRBD2. Trimming took 5 bases from V and 2 from J; bases not matched to a gene: 9. The germline V gene encodes CDR1 PRHDT and CDR2 FYEKMQ (reference sequence). The CDR3 loop spans 16 amino acids. CDR3 DNA: TGTGCCAGCAGCCCCGGGATAGCGGGACTCACAGATACGCAGTATTTT. Its translation: CASSPGIAGLTDTQYF. Together with reference TRBV13 and TRBJ2-3, the CDR3 gives the full variable domain: AAGVIQSPRHLIKEKRETATLKCYPIPRHDTVYWYQQGPGQDPQFLISFYEKMQSDKGSIPDRFSAQQFSDYHSELNMSSLELGDSALYFCASSPGIAGLTDTQYFGPGTRLTVL.

This sequence joins TRBV27 and TRBJ1-5; 9 positions match TRBD1. With 2 bases clipped from V and 1 base from J, the junction kept 9 bases outside the gene matches. The germline V gene has CDR1 MNHEY and CDR2 SMNVEV (reference sequence). This CDR3 contains 18 residues. CDR3 region: CASSLLIPGTGSNQPQHF. The CDR3, as DNA: TGTGCCAGCAGTTTACTAATACCCGGGACAGGGAGCAATCAGCCCCAGCATTTT.

This clone turned up a few times. V and J are TRBV6-1 and TRBJ1-2, with TRBD1 matching over 9 bases. V trimming: 0 bases; J trimming: 2 bases; junction bases outside the gene matches: 4. The CDR3 has 16 residues. Germline CDR1 reads MNHNS; CDR2 reads SASEGT. The CDR3 spells CASSEALGTGNYGYTF. CDR3 coding DNA: TGTGCCAGCAGTGAAGCGCTGGGGACAGGGAACTATGGCTACACCTTC.

This chain connects TRBV19 to TRBJ2-7; 15 bases map to TRBD2. The trim removed 5 bases at V and 4 bases at J, leaving 3 bases unmatched. The CDR3 consists of 15 residues. CDR1 is LNHDA, CDR2 SQIVND, per germline (reference sequence). CDR3 sequence reads: CASSPGLAGGYEQYF. CDR3 DNA: TGTGCCAGTAGTCCGGGACTAGCGGGAGGTTACGAGCAGTACTTC.

The chain joins TRBV5-1 to TRBJ2-7; TRBD2 agrees at 14 bases. J gave up 5 bases and V 3 bases, and 1 base lay outside the gene matches. The CDR3 is 14 residues long. CDR1 is SGHRS and CDR2 is YFSETQ in the germline V gene. The CDR3 sequence is CASSWGLAGDEQYF. Written as DNA, the CDR3 is TGCGCCAGCAGCTGGGGACTAGCGGGAGACGAGCAGTACTTC. Drawing the rest from reference TRBV5-1 and TRBJ2-7, the complete variable domain is KAGVTQTPRYLIKTRGQQVTLSCSPISGHRSVSWYQQTPGQGLQFLFEYFSETQRNKGNFPGRFSGRQFSNSRSEMNVSTLELGDSALYLCASSWGLAGDEQYFGPGTRLTVT.

This rearrangement joins TRBV30 to TRBJ2-7; the match to TRBD2 covers 13 bases. The germline gives CDR1 GTSNPN, CDR2 SVGIG (reference sequence). This CDR3 region has 15 residues. V was clipped by 2 bases and J by 2 bases; unmatched bases: 3. In DNA, the CDR3 is TGTGCCTGGAGTTTCGGGACTAGCGGGACCTACGAGCAGTACTTC. Translating gives CAWSFGTSGTYEQYF.

The genes are TRBV30 and TRBJ2-5, with 16 bases identical to TRBD2. In germline, CDR1 is GTSNPN, CDR2 SVGIG (reference sequence). This CDR3 has 17 residues. The V segment lost 5 bases and the J segment 5 bases; nucleotides outside the gene matches: 11. CDR3 amino acids: CAWAPGLAGGPGETQYF. The DNA for the CDR3 is TGTGCCTGGGCTCCGGGACTAGCGGGAGGGCCGGGGGAGACCCAGTACTTC. Supplemented by reference TRBV30 and TRBJ2-5, the full variable domain reads SQTIHQWPATLVQPVGSPLSLECTVEGTSNPNLYWYRQAAGRGLQLLFYSVGIGQISSEVPQNLSASRPQDRQFILSSKKLLLSDSGFYLCAWAPGLAGGPGETQYFGPGTRLLVL.